The 11 T cell receptor beta chains below come from one sample, sequenced in a study of T cells in localized non-small cell lung cancer. Generated by immunoSEQ multiplex PCR, the TCRdb table keeps only in-frame clones and is missing some. The repertoire holds around 41,000 clones, about 86% seen once, with approximately 6% in the top ten. Sequencing used peripheral blood, obtained before any cancer treatment. The receptors originated from a man aged 35 to 69 with stage I lung adenocarcinoma.

V and J are TRBV6-5 and TRBJ1-5; 9 bases agree with TRBD1. V was pared by 4 bases and J by 3 bases, with 4 bases of the junction left unmatched. This CDR3 spans 15 amino acids. In germline, CDR1 is MNHEY, CDR2 SVGAGI. The CDR3 region is CASSSGTGLNQPQHF. CDR3 nucleotides: TGTGCCAGCAGTTCCGGGACAGGGCTCAATCAGCCCCAGCATTTT.

The genes are TRBV30 and TRBJ2-7; TRBD2 matches 16 bases. CDR3 size: 19 residues. Unmatched junction bases numbered 12, after V lost 1 base and J lost 3 bases. Germline CDR1 GTSNPN, CDR2 SVGIG (reference sequence). The CDR3 sequence is CAWSETLGLAGGWYYEQYF. CDR3 bases: TGTGCCTGGAGTGAAACCTTGGGACTAGCGGGAGGGTGGTACTACGAGCAGTACTTC.

V and J are TRBV15 and TRBJ2-3; D not resolved. Germline V gives CDR1 LNHNV, CDR2 YYDKDF (reference sequence). CDR3 size: 18 residues. V was shortened by 0 bases and J by 0 bases, with 16 bases between the two germline ends. CDR3 in DNA: TGTGCCACCAGCAGAGACGGAAGGAGCGCACTAAGCACAGATACGCAGTATTTT. It codes for CATSRDGRSALSTDTQYF. Using reference TRBV15 and TRBJ2-3 for the parts outside the CDR3, the full variable domain is DAMVIQNPRYQVTQFGKPVTLSCSQTLNHNVMYWYQQKSSQAPKLLFHYYDKDFNNEADTPDNFQSRRPNTSFCFLDIRSPGLGDTAMYLCATSRDGRSALSTDTQYFGPGTRLTVL.

The gene calls are TRBV11-2 and TRBJ2-7, with TRBD2 matching 9 bases. This CDR3 comprises 13 residues. CDR1 and CDR2 from the germline V gene are SGHAT and FQNNGV. With V trimmed by 3 bases and J by 5 bases, 2 bases remained unmatched. The CDR3 nucleotides are TGTGCCAGCAGCTTTAGCGGGAGTGACGAGCAGTACTTC. Translation gives CASSFSGSDEQYF.

CDR3 protein: CASNRGQAYQETQYF. The CDR3 DNA is TGTGCCAGCAACCGGGGACAGGCGTACCAAGAGACCCAGTACTTC. The V and J genes are TRBV9 and TRBJ2-5; 8 nucleotides line up with TRBD1. Trimming took 6 bases from V and 0 from J; bases not matched to a gene: 7. The CDR3 has 15 residues. CDR1 SGDLS and CDR2 YYNGEE come from the germline V gene.

This sequence joins TRBV9 and TRBJ2-7; TRBD2 matches 7 bases. J was trimmed by 6 bases and V by 3 bases; bases with no gene match: 9. CDR3 length: 14 amino acids. Germline lookup yields CDR1 SGDLS and CDR2 YYNGEE. Written as DNA, the CDR3 is TGTGCCAGCAGCGCGAGCGGGGCCTCACGCGAGCAGTACTTC. Translation: CASSASGASREQYF.

The chain couples TRBV6-6 to TRBJ2-7, with D unclear. Germline V gives CDR1 MNHNY, CDR2 SVGAGI (reference sequence). The ends were cut back, 6 bases at V and 6 bases at J, with 18 bases in the middle. The CDR3 covers 14 residues. This CDR3 reads CASRPTLSPAEQYF. CDR3 nucleotides: TGTGCCAGCAGACCCACCTTGTCGCCCGCCGAGCAGTACTTC.

This rearrangement joins TRBV4-1 to TRBJ2-2; D remains unclear. This CDR3 is 16 amino acids long. Germline V lookup: CDR1 MGHRA, CDR2 YSYEKL. Trimming took 1 base from V and 4 from J, leaving 13 bases between them. For the CDR3, the DNA is TGCGCCAGCAGCCAAGGACTGGGGTCCAGCACCGGGGAGCTGTTTTTT. The encoded protein is CASSQGLGSSTGELFF.

CDR3 amino acids: CASSPGWTNNEQFF. In DNA form, the CDR3 reads TGTGCCAGCAGCCCCGGTTGGACTAACAATGAGCAGTTCTTC. The chain carries TRBV7-3 and TRBJ2-1; D may be TRBD2 (6 bases). The CDR3 loop spans 14 amino acids. V was shortened by 5 bases and J by 5 bases, with 13 bases between the two germline ends. Germline CDR1 and CDR2: SGHTA and FQGTGA.

The V and J genes are TRBV27 and TRBJ1-5, with a possible D match to TRBD1 (5 bases). Germline CDR1 and CDR2: MNHEY and SMNVEV (reference sequence). The CDR3 sequence is 15 residues long. Trimming cost V 2 bases and J 3 bases, with 11 bases left between them. In nucleotides, the CDR3 is TGTGCCAGCAGTTTAGAGGGGAGTCTCAATCAGCCCCAGCATTTT. This codes for CASSLEGSLNQPQHF.

This clone was detected a few times. The chain recombines TRBV2 with TRBJ2-2, with 9 bases fitting TRBD2. The CDR3 extends over 16 amino acids. V lost 5 bases to trimming and J lost 1 base; unmatched junction nucleotides: 5. The germline V gene encodes CDR1 SNHLY and CDR2 FYNNEI. The CDR3 protein is CASSPLAGLNTGELFF. CDR3 nucleotides: TGTGCCAGCAGTCCCCTAGCGGGATTGAACACCGGGGAGCTGTTTTTT.